This T cell receptor (beta chain) is drawn from a study of response to subunit inactivated influenza vaccine (dated by TCRdb to about 2018). Some background on the complete study: The study used deep quantitative T cell receptor repertoire profiling to track responses to a trivalent subunit inactivated influenza vaccine.

The library was prepared using RT-PCR. Sequenced on an Illumina HiSeq 2500. The public reads were run again by TCRdb, first through fastp at Q25 and then through MiXCR, and only productive beta chains were kept. CDR3 protein sequences are deduplicated, and each keeps its most common genes and DNA. Present in this sample are hundreds of thousands of distinct CDR3 sequences, approximately 10% of which were seen just once. The top ten clones comprise approximately 9.9% of the sample. This clonotype has a handful of counts. This clone's antigen is unknown. The record has no base qualities; no much larger clone is one base away. From the germline V gene, CDR1 is SGDLS and CDR2 is YYNGEE. Spanning cysteine to phenylalanine, the CDR3 consists of 14 amino acids. Only the CDR3 DNA is retained, 42 bases long and in frame from the first base. For this chain, trimming is 4 bases at the V end and 4 bases at the J end, and the number of junction bases without a gene match is 6.

The study at large found these results: The authors suggested that each seasonal influenza vaccination may recruit only a limited number of new T cells.

The data were also submitted as part of a second study, on T cells expressing NK-cell markers. According to the second study: TCR beta cDNA libraries were made by 5'RACE template switching that added a universal primer site and unique molecular identifiers. In sorted CD3+CD56+NKG2C+, CD3+CD56+NKG2C- and CD3+CD56-NKG2C+ T-cell subsets from 7 or 8 donors, TCR beta-chain repertoires were profiled. Among the eight sequenced donors, seven were HCMV-seropositive and one was HCMV-seronegative. In several experiments an anti-gammadeltaTCR antibody was added to restrict sorting to alphabetaTCR-expressing T cells. In six donors, the dominant CD3+CD56+NKG2C+ clonotypes ranked among the top 10 CD8+ clonotypes, making up roughly 1.0-8% of CD8+ T cells. Those dominant clonotypes were again the most abundant among CD3+CD56-NKG2C+ cells in four donors, at about 25-65%. Whether the expanded NKG2C-expressing T cell clones were specific for HCMV antigens was left unclear. The study sequenced eight donors, all healthy volunteers chosen at random: three men and five women. A commercial ELISA kit detecting HCMV-specific IgG in serum was used to determine HCMV serostatus. Ficoll density gradient centrifugation was used to isolate peripheral blood mononuclear cells from blood. Bulk peripheral blood T-cell repertoires were additionally sequenced from unsorted PBMC for about 6 donors. Synthesis of cDNA was primed from the TCR beta constant segment and was followed by two consecutive PCR amplification steps. Libraries were sequenced as 2 x 150 bp reads on Illumina HiSeq 2000/2500, MiSeq or NextSeq. MIGEC was used to demultiplex reads and group the reads by UMI, and MiTCR was used to assemble and quantify clonotypes. To exclude erroneous sequences, any TCR cDNA sequence not supported by at least two reads was discarded. Downstream repertoire analysis used the tcR package, and clonotypes were matched across fractions by CDR3 nucleotide sequence plus V segment. Antigen specificity was annotated against VDJdb with VDJmatch, allowing one amino acid substitution in CDR3.

The chain uses TRBV9 and TRBJ2-5; 8 of the junction bases match TRBD2. The sequencing used PBMCs from blood, collected on the day of vaccination. This TCR came from a man aged 50-60 years who received an inactivated influenza vaccine. Donor details come from another sample of the same person, matched by shared clones. The sequenced DNA is TGTGCCAGCAGCTTTAGCGGGGTAAGAGAGACCCAGTACTTC. Translated, this is CASSFSGVRETQYF.